Ten or more counts support the clone carrying this T cell receptor beta chain. V was clipped by 0 bases and J by 2 bases, with 14 bases between them. This CDR3 spans 16 amino acids. CDR1 and CDR2 (germline): ENHRY, SYGVKD. The authors isolated PBMCs from about 10 ml of fresh peripheral blood. This record comes from a study of Graves' ophthalmopathy and Graves' hyperthyroidism. RNA transcripts were the template, and TCR beta CDR3 regions were amplified from them. A first-round RT-PCR used HTBI primers, followed by a second-round multiplex PCR. TCRdb redid the calling of the multiplex PCR reads with MiXCR, one entry per CDR3 protein. The sample comprises 150,000 to 200,000 distinct CDR3 sequences, more than 30% of which are singletons, and roughly 5.8% rests with the top ten.

Sample: peripheral blood. V is TRBV10-3 and J is TRBJ2-7; tentatively, D is TRBD1 or TRBD2 (7 bases each). The sequence derives from a woman aged 40 to 50 with Graves' ophthalmopathy. CDR3 DNA: TGTGCCATCAGTGAGTCGGGGAGGGGGCAACCCTACGAGCAGTACTTC. It is translated as CAISESGRGQPYEQYF.